Many counts were recorded for the clone carrying this TCR beta chain. Its matching antigen is unknown. These data originate in a study of neurological immune-mediated disorders. The sorted libraries were made from about a million CD4+ or CD8+ T cells. Over 160 million TCR-beta sequences, together covering 15-18 subjects, were produced by every individual sequencing run that was carried out. Each CDR3 protein is one row after TCRdb ran MiXCR on the 5' RACE reads. The sample contains about 15,000 distinct CDR3 sequences, approximately 3.7% of which appear only once. The V and J ends lost 8 bases and 2 bases, in that order; junction bases with no gene match: 6. CDR3 length equals 14 residues. Per germline, CDR1 WSHSY and CDR2 SAAADI. Study-wide results and limits: Expanded clones shared no CDR3 amino acid sequences across subjects, suggesting private repertoires in all groups. The most TCR clonal expansion was seen in HTLV-1-associated myelopathy, and the least was seen in multiple sclerosis, which fell below healthy controls.

Sequenced: CD8+ T cells from blood. The clonotype comes from a woman between 40 and 50 years old in good health. The rearrangement links TRBV10-2 to TRBJ2-1, with 7 positions matching TRBD1. CDR3 bases: TGCGCCAGCTCGTGGGACAGCACCTACAATGAGCAGTTCTTC. This encodes CASSWDSTYNEQFF.